The TCR beta chain under discussion was sequenced for a study of cytomegalovirus exposure and HLA in healthy donors. The V and J ends lost 1 base and 6 bases, in that order; junction bases with no gene match: 2. Looked up from germline, CDR1 is KGHSH and CDR2 is LQKENI. This CDR3 is built from 13 residues. In the PCR, 60 Vbeta and 13 Jbeta primers were used. Sequencing used immunoSEQ multiplex PCR; TCRdb keeps in-frame clones, though not all of them. The profile covers over 150,000 clones, with around three quarters appearing a single time and 1% taken by the ten largest. The source is a woman aged 50 to 60 in good health and CMV-seropositive. The rearrangement uses TRBV18 and TRBJ1-2, with 7 bases fitting TRBD1. Sequencing was done on a sample of PBMCs. This CDR3 reads CASSPQGADGYTF. The DNA for the CDR3 is TGTGCCAGCTCACCACAGGGGGCTGATGGCTACACCTTC.